This is a list of T cell receptor beta chains from one sample in a study of T cells in localized non-small cell lung cancer. Here immunoSEQ multiplex PCR was the method, and the copy in TCRdb shows in-frame clones only, minus some. The sample yields about 19,000 clones, about nine tenths seen once. Here the sequenced sample was peripheral blood, taken before any cancer treatment. These receptors all come from a male donor at least 60 years old with stage I squamous cell lung carcinoma. The CDR3 runs from the conserved cysteine through the conserved F or W. D genes are given only for firm matches.

>TRBJ2-5|-|TRBV2
TGTGCCAGCAGTGGGACCTGGCAAGAGACCCAGTACTTC
CASSGTWQETQYF
>TRBJ1-1|-|TRBV7-9
TGTGCCAGCAGCTTTGGAGGGGGGACTGAAGCTTTCTTT
CASSFGGGTEAFF
>TRBJ1-3|-|TRBV7-9
TGTGCCAGCAGCTTAACCGGAAACACCATATATTTT
CASSLTGNTIYF
>TRBJ2-1|-|TRBV28
TGTGCCAGCAGCACGCCGTACAATGAGCAGTTCTTC
CASSTPYNEQFF
>TRBJ1-2|TRBD1|TRBV7-2
TGTGCCAGCAGCCAGGGACAGGGAAGAGGCTACACCTTC
CASSQGQGRGYTF
>TRBJ2-1|TRBD2|TRBV7-2
TGTGCCAGCAGCTCCGCGGGAGGGCTCAGCTACAATGAGCAGTTCTTC
CASSSAGGLSYNEQFF
>TRBJ1-1|-|TRBV7-2
TGTGCCAGCAGCTTAGCGTCAGGGGAAGGAACTGAAGCTTTCTTT
CASSLASGEGTEAFF
>TRBJ2-1|TRBD2|TRBV29-1
TGCAGCGTTGGACCCGGACTAGCGGGAGGGCCAGGTCATGAGCAGTTCTTC
CSVGPGLAGGPGHEQFF
>TRBJ1-4|-|TRBV6-6
TGTGCCAGCAAAGAACAGGGAAAAGGAAAACTGTTTTTT
CASKEQGKGKLFF
>TRBJ2-5|TRBD2|TRBV7-2
TGTGCCAGCAGTTCTACCTGGGAGGGGGAGACCCAGTACTTC
CASSSTWEGETQYF